A selection of T cell receptor beta chains follows, all from one sample in a study of blood T cell repertoires in COVID-19. Assay: immunoSEQ multiplex PCR; the TCRdb copy retains only in-frame clones and omits some. Among about 440,000 clones listed, approximately 88% were seen once. The sequencing sample was made of peripheral blood. The receptors stem from a woman in her forties or fifties with COVID-19, enrolled during active disease. Both conserved end residues are part of each CDR3. A D gene is named only where the DNA matches it firmly. Clone size is stated in some rows and not others, as once, few, many or a class when expanded.

J,length,V,D,size,DNA,CDR3
TRBJ2-1,12,TRBV12-5,.,once,TGTGCTAGTGGACAGGACTACAATGAGCAGTTCTTC,CASGQDYNEQFF
TRBJ1-3,16,TRBV28,.,once,TGTGCCAGCAGCTCCCCCAAAACAGGCTCTGGAAACACCATATATTTT,CASSSPKTGSGNTIYF
TRBJ2-3,16,TRBV5-1,TRBD1,.,TGCGCCAGCAGCACATACAGGGGGAGAAGGGCAGATACGCAGTATTTT,CASSTYRGRRADTQYF
TRBJ1-1,13,TRBV5-5,.,.,TGTGCCAGCGGGGGCAACCTGAACACTGAAGCTTTCTTT,CASGGNLNTEAFF
TRBJ1-2,17,TRBV2,.,.,TGTGCCAGCAGTGATTTTGGGCGGGGGACACAAAACTATGGCTACACCTTC,CASSDFGRGTQNYGYTF
TRBJ1-5,13,TRBV5-1,.,.,TGCGCCAGCAGTTCAGGGCTCGATCAGCCCCAGCATTTT,CASSSGLDQPQHF
TRBJ2-7,12,TRBV30,.,few,TGTGCCTGGACGCGGGGTGAAAAGGAGCAGTACTTC,CAWTRGEKEQYF
TRBJ1-5,14,TRBV3-1/TRBV3-2,TRBD1,.,TGTGCCAGCAGCCCAGGGACAGGGAGTCAGCCCCAGCATTTT,CASSPGTGSQPQHF
TRBJ2-3,13,TRBV5-8,.,.,TGTGCCAGCAGCCCTAGCTTCTTGAGCACGCAGTATTTT,CASSPSFLSTQYF
TRBJ2-2,15,TRBV6-5,.,.,TGTGCCAGCAGCCAACGCGTTTTGAACACCGGGGAGCTGTTTTTT,CASSQRVLNTGELFF
TRBJ1-1,11,TRBV3-1/TRBV3-2,.,.,TGTGCCAGCAGCCTTACAGGGGAAGCTTTCTTT,CASSLTGEAFF
TRBJ2-7,13,TRBV5-1,TRBD1,.,TGCGCCAGCAGCTCGGACAGGGGTTACGAGCAGTACTTC,CASSSDRGYEQYF
TRBJ2-7,14,TRBV5-1,TRBD2,.,TGCGCCAGCAGCTTGGAGCGGGGGCGCGACGAGCAGTACTTC,CASSLERGRDEQYF
TRBJ2-5,16,TRBV2,.,.,TGTGCCAGCAGTGAACTTTGGGGAGACTTCCAAGAGACCCAGTACTTC,CASSELWGDFQETQYF
TRBJ1-1,13,TRBV12-3/TRBV12-4,TRBD1,.,TGTGCCAGCAGCCAGGGGGCCGTCACTGAAGCTTTCTTT,CASSQGAVTEAFF
TRBJ1-1,14,TRBV11-2,.,few,TGTGCCAGCAGCCGATATAACTCGAACACTGAAGCTTTCTTT,CASSRYNSNTEAFF
TRBJ1-3,15,TRBV6-5,.,.,TGTGCCAGCAGTTACAGCGGAAGCTCTGGAAACACCATATATTTT,CASSYSGSSGNTIYF
TRBJ2-7,16,TRBV7-9,TRBD1,.,TGTGCCAGCAGCTCAGCCCCGACAGGGTCATTCTACGAGCAGTACTTC,CASSSAPTGSFYEQYF
TRBJ1-3,13,TRBV12-3/TRBV12-4,.,.,TGTGCCAGCAGGAAAGCCTCTGGAAACACCATATATTTT,CASRKASGNTIYF
TRBJ1-4,15,TRBV5-1,.,.,TGCGCCAGCAGCTTGGGCCTATCAACTAATGAAAAACTGTTTTTT,CASSLGLSTNEKLFF
TRBJ1-5,14,TRBV18,.,.,TGTGCCAGCTCACCATCACAGGGAGACCAGCCCCAGCATTTT,CASSPSQGDQPQHF
TRBJ1-1,13,TRBV30,.,.,TGTGCCTGGAGGGGGGGGGCTCACACTGAAGCTTTCTTT,CAWRGGAHTEAFF
TRBJ2-7,13,TRBV4-1,TRBD2,.,TGCGCCAGCAGCCCTAGCGGGGACTGGGGGCAGTACTTC,CASSPSGDWGQYF
TRBJ2-1,12,TRBV4-1,TRBD1,few,TGCGCCAGCAGCCAGACAGGGGGCGGGCAGTTCTTC,CASSQTGGGQFF
TRBJ2-3,14,TRBV28,.,.,TGTGCCAGCAGTTTAAACGGGGTGGGAGATACGCAGTATTTT,CASSLNGVGDTQYF
TRBJ2-7,13,TRBV14,.,once,TGTGCCAGCAGCAGACAAGCCAGGGACGAGCAGTACTTC,CASSRQARDEQYF
TRBJ1-1,15,TRBV4-2,TRBD1,.,TGTGCCAGCAGCCAAGGGGACAGGAGGAACACTGAAGCTTTCTTT,CASSQGDRRNTEAFF
TRBJ2-7,12,TRBV29-1,TRBD1,.,TGCAGCGCCGGGACAGGGGCCTACGAGCAGTACTTC,CSAGTGAYEQYF
TRBJ2-3,15,TRBV7-2,TRBD2,.,TGTGCCAGCAGCCTTAGCGGGTGGGGCACAGATACGCAGTATTTT,CASSLSGWGTDTQYF
TRBJ2-7,13,TRBV6-5,.,few,TGTGCCAGCAGTTCAGGGTTCTCCTACGAGCAGTACTTC,CASSSGFSYEQYF
TRBJ2-1,15,TRBV6-1,.,once,TGTGCCAGCAGTGAAGTTCCGAGCTCCTACAATGAGCAGTTCTTC,CASSEVPSSYNEQFF
TRBJ1-2,15,TRBV15,.,.,TGTGCCACCAGCATAGAGGGGGGACCGGGATATGGCTACACCTTC,CATSIEGGPGYGYTF
TRBJ1-3,16,TRBV5-4,.,.,TGTGCCAGCAGCCTACTTGCGACAGGATCTGGAAACACCATATATTTT,CASSLLATGSGNTIYF
TRBJ1-4,14,TRBV6-6,.,few,TGTGCCAGCAGTCTTGTGGAGCTAGGTGAAAAACTGTTTTTT,CASSLVELGEKLFF
TRBJ1-2,15,TRBV27,.,.,TGTGCCAGCAGACAGGGATGGAGCTCTAACTATGGCTACACCTTC,CASRQGWSSNYGYTF
TRBJ2-7,14,TRBV7-3,TRBD2,.,TGTGCCAGCCCCTCGCGGGGGGCCACCTACGAGCAGTACTTC,CASPSRGATYEQYF
TRBJ1-2,15,TRBV7-9,.,.,TGTGCCAGCAGCTTAGAGGGGGGGACCCACTATGGCTACACCTTC,CASSLEGGTHYGYTF
TRBJ2-5,14,TRBV10-2,.,.,TGCGCCAGCAGTGAGATGGGCCCCAAAGAGACCCAGTACTTC,CASSEMGPKETQYF
TRBJ1-2,13,TRBV10-2,.,.,TGCGCCGGTCGGGGCCGGAGGGATGGTGGCTACACCTTC,CAGRGRRDGGYTF
TRBJ2-7,15,TRBV6-5,TRBD1,.,TGTGCCACCGACCCCAGGACAGGGGGCACCCACGAGCAGTACTTC,CATDPRTGGTHEQYF
TRBJ2-2,14,TRBV6-6,TRBD1,.,TGTGCCAGCAGCCCGGACAGGGGGGGACGGGAGCTGTTTTTT,CASSPDRGGRELFF
TRBJ1-2,13,TRBV5-1,.,.,TGCGCCAGCAGCTTGGGGCAGGGTAGTGGCTACACCTTC,CASSLGQGSGYTF
TRBJ2-3,15,TRBV7-6,TRBD1,.,TGTGCCAGCAGCCATACAGGGGGCGACACAGATACGCAGTATTTT,CASSHTGGDTDTQYF
TRBJ2-6,13,TRBV5-1,.,.,TGCGCCAGCCGGAGCTCTGGGGCCAACGTCCTGACTTTC,CASRSSGANVLTF
TRBJ2-2,15,TRBV5-1,.,.,TGCGCCAGCCGATTGTACGGCCTAGTAATCGGGGAGCTGTTTTTT,CASRLYGLVIGELFF
TRBJ1-2,14,TRBV6-5,TRBD1,.,TGTGCCAGCAGTTACGTGGCAGGGGGCGGTGGCTACACCTTC,CASSYVAGGGGYTF
TRBJ1-1,14,TRBV2,.,.,TGTGCCAGCAGTCTCTCTGGCAGGGAGGATGAAGCTTTCTTT,CASSLSGREDEAFF